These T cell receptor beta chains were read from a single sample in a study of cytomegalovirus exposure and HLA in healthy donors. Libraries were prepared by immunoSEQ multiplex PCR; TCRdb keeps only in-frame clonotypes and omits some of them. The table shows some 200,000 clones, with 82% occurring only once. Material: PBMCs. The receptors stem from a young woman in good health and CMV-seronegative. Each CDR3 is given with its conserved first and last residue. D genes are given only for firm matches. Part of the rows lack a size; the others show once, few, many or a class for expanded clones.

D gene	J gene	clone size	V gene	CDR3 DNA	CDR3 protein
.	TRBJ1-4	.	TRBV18	TGTGCCAGCTCACCTGTTTCCGGGGATCGGAAACTGTTTTTT	CASSPVSGDRKLFF
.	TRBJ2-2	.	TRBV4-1	TGCGCCAGCAGCCAAGCTGGGGAGCTGTTTTTT	CASSQAGELFF
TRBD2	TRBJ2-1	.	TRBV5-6	TGTGCCAGCAGCTTCGGGACTAGCGGGTATGAGCAGTTCTTC	CASSFGTSGYEQFF
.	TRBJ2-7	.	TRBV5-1	TGCGCCAGCAGCTTGGCCTCTAGCGCATCCTACGAGCAGTACTTC	CASSLASSASYEQYF
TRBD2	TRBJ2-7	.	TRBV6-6	TGTGCCAGCACGGGGACTAGCGGGTACGAGCAGTACTTC	CASTGTSGYEQYF
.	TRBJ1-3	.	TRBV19	TGTGCCAGTAGTCTTGACGGGGGACCTGGAAACACCATATATTTT	CASSLDGGPGNTIYF
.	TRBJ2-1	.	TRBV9	TGTGCCAGCAGTCCGGGTCCGGGAGTCGTACATGAGCAGTTCTTC	CASSPGPGVVHEQFF
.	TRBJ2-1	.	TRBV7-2	TGTGCCAGCAGCTTATGGGGGGAGCGTAATCATGAGCAGTTCTTC	CASSLWGERNHEQFF
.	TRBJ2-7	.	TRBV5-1	TGCGCCAGCAGCTCACAAACAGGGTCGTCCTACGAGCAGTACTTC	CASSSQTGSSYEQYF
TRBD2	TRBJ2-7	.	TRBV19	TGTGCCAGCCGCAGGGAGGGCAGCTCCTACGAGCAGTACTTC	CASRREGSSYEQYF
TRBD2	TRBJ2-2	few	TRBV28	TGTGCCAGCAGTCCCCTCGAACTAGCGGGAGGGCCGTCCGGGGAGCTGTTTTTT	CASSPLELAGGPSGELFF
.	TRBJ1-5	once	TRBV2	TGTGCCAGCAGTTTACAGGGACGGTTACGTGGCAATCAGCCCCAGCATTTT	CASSLQGRLRGNQPQHF
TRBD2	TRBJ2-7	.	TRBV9	TGTGCCAGCAGCAGTAGCGGGAGGCCCTACGAGCAGTACTTC	CASSSSGRPYEQYF
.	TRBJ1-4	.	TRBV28	TGTGCCAGCGGCTCCGCCATTTCGACAGGACTTTACGAAAAACTGTTTTTT	CASGSAISTGLYEKLFF
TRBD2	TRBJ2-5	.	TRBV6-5	TGTGCCAGCAGTTACTCTACTAGCGGGAAGGTGGAGACCCAGTACTTC	CASSYSTSGKVETQYF
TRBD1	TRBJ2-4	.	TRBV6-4	TGTGCCAGCAGCCGGGACAGGGAGGCGACCAAAAACATTCAGTACTTC	CASSRDREATKNIQYF
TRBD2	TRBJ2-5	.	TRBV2	TGTGCCAGCCCAGTGGTACTAGCGGGGGGTCAAGAGACCCAGTACTTC	CASPVVLAGGQETQYF
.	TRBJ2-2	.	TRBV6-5	TGTGCCAGCAGTTACAGGACACACACCGGGGAGCTGTTTTTT	CASSYRTHTGELFF
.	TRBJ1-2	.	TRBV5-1	TGCGCCAGCAGTGACGGAGAAAACTATGGCTACACCTTC	CASSDGENYGYTF
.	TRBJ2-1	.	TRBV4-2	TGTGCCAGCAGCCCGGGGACTCCTTACAATGAGCAGTTCTTC	CASSPGTPYNEQFF
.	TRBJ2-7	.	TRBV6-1	TGTGCCAGCAGTGAAGCAGTGAGGGCCTACGAGCAGTACTTC	CASSEAVRAYEQYF
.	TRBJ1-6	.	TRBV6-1	TGTGCCAGCAGTGGGACAGCCGATAATTCACCCCTCCACTTT	CASSGTADNSPLHF
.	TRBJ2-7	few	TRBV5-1	TGCGCCAGCAGCTTGCAGGGGTTGGGCGAGCAGTACTTC	CASSLQGLGEQYF
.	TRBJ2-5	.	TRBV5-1	TGCGCCAGCAGCTCGACAGGTGAAGAGACCCAGTACTTC	CASSSTGEETQYF
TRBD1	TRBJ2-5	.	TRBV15	TGTGCCACCAGCAAGGGACAGGGGGGCTCCCAAGAGACCCAGTACTTC	CATSKGQGGSQETQYF
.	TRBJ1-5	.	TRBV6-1	TGTGCCAGCAGAAGGGCGGGAAGCAATCAGCCCCAGCATTTT	CASRRAGSNQPQHF
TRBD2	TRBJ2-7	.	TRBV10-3	TGTGCCATCAGTGAACGGACTAGCGGGACCTACGAGCAGTACTTC	CAISERTSGTYEQYF
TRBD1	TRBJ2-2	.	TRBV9	TGTGCCAGCAGCGTAAGTAGGGACAGGGCTTCCACCGGGGAGCTGTTTTTT	CASSVSRDRASTGELFF
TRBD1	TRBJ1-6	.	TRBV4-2	TGTGCCAGCAGCCAAGATTTAGACAGGGTGGGTTCACCCCTCCACTTT	CASSQDLDRVGSPLHF
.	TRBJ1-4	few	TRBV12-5	TGTGCTAGTGGTTACCTCTCGGGGGAAAAACTGTTTTTT	CASGYLSGEKLFF
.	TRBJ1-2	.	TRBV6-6	TGTGCCAGCAGTGTCGGGATCTTCTATGGCTACACCTTC	CASSVGIFYGYTF
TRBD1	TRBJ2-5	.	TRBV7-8	TGTGCCAGCAGCCCTACAGGGGTGAGGGGTCAAGAGACCCAGTACTTC	CASSPTGVRGQETQYF
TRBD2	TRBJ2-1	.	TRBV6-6	TGTGCCAGCAGCTCCGGGACTAGTTACAATGAGCAGTTCTTC	CASSSGTSYNEQFF
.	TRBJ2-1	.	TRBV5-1	TGCGCCAGCAGCTTGCGGCAGGGGCAATACAATGAGCAGTTCTTC	CASSLRQGQYNEQFF
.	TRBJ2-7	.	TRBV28	TGTGCCAGCAGTTTACAGCGGGCCCCCTACGAGCAGTACTTC	CASSLQRAPYEQYF
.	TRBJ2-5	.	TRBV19	TGTGCCAGTAGTTCCAGGGGCTACCAAGAGACCCAGTACTTC	CASSSRGYQETQYF
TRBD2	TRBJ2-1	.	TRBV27	TGTGCCAGCAGTGTTAGCGGGAGCTCCTACAATGAGCAGTTCTTC	CASSVSGSSYNEQFF
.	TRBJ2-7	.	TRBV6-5	TGTGCCAGCAGTTACTCTGTGACACCCCACGAGCAGTACTTC	CASSYSVTPHEQYF
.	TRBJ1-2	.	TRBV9	TGTGCCAGCAGCGTTCCGGTCCACTATGGCTACACCTTC	CASSVPVHYGYTF
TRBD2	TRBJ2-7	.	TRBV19	TGTGCCAGTAGTCCAGCGGGAGAGTACGAGCAGTACTTC	CASSPAGEYEQYF
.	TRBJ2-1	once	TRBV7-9	TGTGCCAGCAGCGTCGACAGTTACAATGAGCAGTTCTTC	CASSVDSYNEQFF
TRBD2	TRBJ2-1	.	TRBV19	TGTGCCAGTAGTATAGGGCTAGCGGGAGGAGGCTACAATGAGCAGTTCTTC	CASSIGLAGGGYNEQFF
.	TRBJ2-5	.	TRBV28	TGTGCCAGCAGTTCCGGCCGTCGGGGGACCCAGTACTTC	CASSSGRRGTQYF
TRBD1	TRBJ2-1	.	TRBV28	TGTGCCAGCAGTTTATTGTTCGGGACAGGCAACGAGCAGTTCTTC	CASSLLFGTGNEQFF
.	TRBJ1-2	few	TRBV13	TGTGCCAGCAGCCAAGGAGAGGGCTACACCTTC	CASSQGEGYTF
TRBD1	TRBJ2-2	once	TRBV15	TGTGCCACCAGCAGACCACCAGGACAGGCGACCTCGGACACCGGGGAGCTGTTTTTT	CATSRPPGQATSDTGELFF
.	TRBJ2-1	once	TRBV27	TGTGCCAGTTTGGGGACTGGCTACAATGAGCAGTTCTTC	CASLGTGYNEQFF
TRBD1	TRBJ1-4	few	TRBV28	TGTGCCAGCAGGCCAGGGGGCGAAAAACTGTTTTTT	CASRPGGEKLFF